This T cell receptor beta chain was documented in a study of blood T cell repertoires in COVID-19. Whole-study context: COVID-19 samples from acute and convalescent phases originated in the United States, Italy and Spain. The cDNA or gDNA used as material had been derived from T cells, B-cell-depleted T cells, or PBMCs.

Original processing notes: The assay estimated nucleated cells by amplifying reference gene primers. Here immunoSEQ multiplex PCR was the method, and the copy in TCRdb shows in-frame clones only, minus some. Clonal size and the V and J genes are those of that table, whereas D and trimming came from the DNA. The table has around 190,000 clones, 75% to 90% seen once. Germline CDR1 is LNHDA and CDR2 is SQIVND (reference sequence). The J segment lost 2 bases and the V segment lost 1 base, leaving 0 bases of the junction unmatched. CDR3 size: 14 residues. This chain joins TRBV19 and TRBJ1-2; 8 bases are a match to TRBD1. The specimen was peripheral blood. This TCR was sampled from a man aged 55 to 69 with acute or convalescent COVID-19. CDR3 amino acids: CASSIAGGNYGYTF. The CDR3 bases are TGTGCCAGTAGTATAGCAGGGGGCAACTATGGCTACACCTTC.